The 16 T cell receptor beta chains presented below share a single source sample, sequenced in a study of shared clonotypes between healthy human individuals. The table came from immunoSEQ multiplex PCR; TCRdb's copy has only in-frame clones and leaves some out. The sample yields some 1.5 million clones, under 99% seen once. Sequences were obtained from naive CD4+ T cells sorted from blood. Stated subset: CD45RA+ positively selected. These receptors originate from a man aged 25-45 years in good health.

The rearrangement links TRBV19 to TRBJ1-1; 8 bases map to TRBD1. This CDR3 comprises 23 residues. The germline V gene encodes CDR1 LNHDA and CDR2 SQIVND (reference sequence). V lost 3 bases to trimming and J lost 3 bases; unmatched junction nucleotides: 30. The CDR3 loop is CASSIRGQGKFQREPPGDTEAFF. The CDR3 region has the DNA TGTGCCAGTAGTATCCGAGGACAGGGAAAGTTTCAGCGGGAGCCCCCAGGGGACACTGAAGCTTTCTTT.

This clone occurred once. The same CDR3 arises from other DNA sequences in this sample as well. V usage is TRBV6-6 and J usage is TRBJ1-1; no clear D gene. V was clipped by 3 bases and J by 2 bases, with 7 bases between them. Looked up from germline, CDR1 is MNHNY and CDR2 is SVGAGI (reference sequence). This CDR3 comprises 13 residues. This chain's CDR3 is CASSYLVNTEAFF. CDR3 in DNA: TGTGCCAGCAGTTATCTAGTCAACACTGAAGCTTTCTTT.

The chain links TRBV28 to TRBJ2-7; 9 bases fit TRBD2. This CDR3 is built from 14 residues. Germline CDR1 reads MDHEN; CDR2 reads SYDVKM. With V trimmed by 7 bases and J by 2 bases, 6 bases remained unmatched. CDR3 coding DNA: TGTGCCAGCAACATAGCGGGAGAGGCCTACGAGCAGTACTTC. It yields the protein CASNIAGEAYEQYF.

The chain uses TRBV27 and TRBJ2-7, with 12 bases lining up with TRBD1. The CDR3 covers 15 residues. Germline V gene lookup returns CDR1 MNHEY and CDR2 SMNVEV (reference sequence). With V trimmed by 5 bases and J by 5 bases, 7 bases remained unmatched. CDR3 sequence: CASSPGTGGMHEQYF. The CDR3 bases are TGTGCCAGCAGTCCCGGGACAGGGGGCATGCACGAGCAGTACTTC.

The chain has TRBV2 and TRBJ2-5; no clear D. Germline CDR1 SNHLY, CDR2 FYNNEI. Trimming stripped 6 bases from V and 1 base from J, with 9 bases between. There are 13 residues in the CDR3. The CDR3 loop reads CASRDGVQETQYF. In DNA, the CDR3 is TGTGCCAGCAGGGACGGCGTCCAAGAGACCCAGTACTTC.

This clone was counted a single time. This chain links TRBV7-9 with TRBJ2-7; the D gene is possibly TRBD2 (5 bases). Germline-derived CDR1 and CDR2 are SEHNR and FQNEAQ (reference sequence). The V end lost 1 base, the J end lost 4 bases, and 5 bases lay between the germline ends. This CDR3 has 12 residues. The CDR3 protein is CASSLGEYEQYF. CDR3 in DNA: TGTGCCAGCAGCTTAGGGGAGTACGAGCAGTACTTC. The full variable domain, in which reference TRBV7-9 and TRBJ2-7 provide the parts outside the CDR3, is DTGVSQNPRHKITKRGQNVTFRCDPISEHNRLYWYRQTLGQGPEFLTYFQNEAQLEKSRLLSDRFSAERPKGSFSTLEIQRTEQGDSAMYLCASSLGEYEQYFGPGTRLTVT.

The table lists this clone with a count of one. The chain combines TRBV18 with TRBJ1-4; D uncertain. Germline CDR1 is KGHSH and CDR2 is LQKENI. This CDR3 has 14 amino acids. Trimming stripped 2 bases from V and 5 bases from J, with 9 bases between. CDR3 in amino acids: CASSPLSGNEKLFF. The CDR3 nucleotides are TGTGCCAGCTCACCATTGTCGGGAAATGAAAAACTGTTTTTT.

The J gene is TRBJ2-5, the V gene TRBV19; 9 bases fit TRBD1. V was clipped by 4 bases and J by 5 bases; unmatched bases: 5. The CDR3 has 14 amino acids. Germline V gene sequence: CDR1 LNHDA, CDR2 SQIVND (reference sequence). CDR3 nucleotides: TGTGCCAGTAGTACGGGACAGGGAGAGGAGACCCAGTACTTC. Its protein is CASSTGQGEETQYF.

This sequence joins TRBV6-5 and TRBJ1-1; tentatively, D is TRBD1 (5 bases). V lost 6 bases to trimming and J lost 0 bases, with 14 bases between them. The CDR3 has 15 residues. Per the germline V gene, CDR1 is MNHEY and CDR2 is SVGAGI. The chain's CDR3 is CASSRPGRVNTEAFF. The DNA for the CDR3 is TGTGCCAGCAGCCGCCCGGGCAGGGTGAACACTGAAGCTTTCTTT.

This CDR3 is CASSPVATGELFF. The CDR3, as DNA: TGTGCCAGCAGTCCCGTGGCCACCGGGGAGCTGTTTTTT. The rearrangement uses TRBV2 and TRBJ2-2; no clear D gene. Per germline, CDR1 SNHLY and CDR2 FYNNEI. With 5 bases removed from V and 4 bases from J, the gap between germline ends came to 8 bases. CDR3 length: 13 amino acids. Supplemented by reference TRBV2 and TRBJ2-2, the full variable domain reads EPEVTQTPSHQVTQMGQEVILRCVPISNHLYFYWYRQILGQKVEFLVSFYNNEISEKSEIFDDQFSVERPDGSNFTLKIRSTKLEDSAMYFCASSPVATGELFFGEGSRLTVL.

In the case of this clone: The identical CDR3 is also encoded by other nucleotide sequences in the sample. The chain has TRBV18 and TRBJ2-3; the match to TRBD2 covers 11 bases. Germline CDR1 is KGHSH and CDR2 is LQKENI. V lost 1 base, J lost 1 base, and 1 base stayed unmatched. CDR3 size: 16 residues. CDR3 sequence reads: CASSPLAGGRTDTQYF. CDR3 nucleotides: TGTGCCAGCTCACCACTAGCGGGAGGGCGCACAGATACGCAGTATTTT. The full variable domain, completed using reference TRBV18 and TRBJ2-3, is NAGVMQNPRHLVRRRGQEARLRCSPMKGHSHVYWYRQLPEEGLKFMVYLQKENIIDESGMPKERFSAEFPKEGPSILRIQQVVRGDSAAYFCASSPLAGGRTDTQYFGPGTRLTVL.

The chain employs TRBV27 and TRBJ2-1, with 9 bases lining up with TRBD2. Germline V CDR1 and CDR2: MNHEY, SMNVEV (reference sequence). The CDR3 consists of 16 residues. The V segment lost 5 bases and the J segment 6 bases; nucleotides outside the gene matches: 11. In DNA, the CDR3 is TGTGCCAGCAGTACCTTTAGCGGGAGCGGGCGCAATGAGCAGTTCTTC. It specifies CASSTFSGSGRNEQFF.

The J gene is TRBJ2-5, the V gene TRBV5-1; tentative D call: TRBD1 (6 bases). CDR3 length: 16 amino acids. V shed 0 bases and J shed 5 bases, with 17 bases lying between them. The germline V gene encodes CDR1 SGHRS and CDR2 YFSETQ. The CDR3 reads CASSLGNQGREETQYF. The CDR3 bases are TGCGCCAGCAGCTTGGGTAACCAGGGGCGCGAGGAGACCCAGTACTTC.

The rearrangement joins TRBV6-6 to TRBJ1-5; D gene ambiguous. The germline CDR1 and CDR2 sequences are MNHNY and SVGAGI (reference sequence). V lost 5 bases and J lost 2, with 13 bases in between. The CDR3 totals 15 residues. The CDR3 reads CASSLEAGRNQPQHF. The CDR3 DNA follows: TGTGCCAGCAGTCTCGAAGCGGGCCGCAATCAGCCCCAGCATTTT.

V gene TRBV5-5 combines with J gene TRBJ2-6; TRBD1 agrees at 7 bases. The CDR3 consists of 16 residues. J gave up 2 bases and V 2 bases, and 4 bases lay outside the gene matches. The germline gives CDR1 SGHKS, CDR2 YYEKEE (reference sequence). For the CDR3, the DNA is TGTGCCAGCAGCTTCCTACAGGGGACTGGGGCCAACGTCCTGACTTTC. Its protein product is CASSFLQGTGANVLTF.

The rearrangement joins TRBV5-1 to TRBJ2-5; TRBD2 matches 11 bases. Germline V gene lookup returns CDR1 SGHRS and CDR2 YFSETQ. V lost 0 bases to trimming and J lost 3 bases; unmatched junction nucleotides: 7. CDR3 length equals 17 residues. The CDR3 DNA sequence: TGCGCCAGCAGCTTGGGTAAGGGACTAGCGGTGGAAGAGACCCAGTACTTC. Protein sequence: CASSLGKGLAVEETQYF.